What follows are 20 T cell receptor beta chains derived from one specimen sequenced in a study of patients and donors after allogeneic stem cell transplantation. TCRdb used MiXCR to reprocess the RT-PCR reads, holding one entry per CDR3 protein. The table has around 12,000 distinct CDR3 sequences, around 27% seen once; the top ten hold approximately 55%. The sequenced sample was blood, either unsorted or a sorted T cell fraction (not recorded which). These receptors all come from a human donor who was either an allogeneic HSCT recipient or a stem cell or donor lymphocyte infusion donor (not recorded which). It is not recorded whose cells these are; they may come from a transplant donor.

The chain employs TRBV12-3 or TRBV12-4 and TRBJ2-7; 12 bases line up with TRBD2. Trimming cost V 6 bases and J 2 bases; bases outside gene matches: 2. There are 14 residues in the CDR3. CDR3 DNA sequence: TGTGCCAGCAGCTCTAGCGGGAGGGCCTACGAGCAGTACTTC. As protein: CASSSSGRAYEQYF.

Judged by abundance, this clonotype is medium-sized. CDR3 sequence (DNA): TGCAGCGCCCTACAGGGGCCCACTGAAGCTTTCTTT. Residues: CSALQGPTEAFF. V is TRBV29-1 and J is TRBJ1-1, with TRBD1 identical over 7 bases. Germline V lookup: CDR1 SQVTM, CDR2 ANQGSEA. The CDR3 loop spans 12 amino acids. Losses at the gene ends were 7 bases for V and 4 bases for J; bases not matched to a gene: 6. Together with reference TRBV29-1 and TRBJ1-1, the CDR3 gives the full variable domain: SAVISQKPSRDICQRGTSLTIQCQVDSQVTMMFWYRQQPGQSLTLIATANQGSEATYESGFVIDKFPISRPNLTFSTLTVSNMSPEDSSIYLCSALQGPTEAFFGQGTRLTVV.

The DNA for the CDR3 is TGTGCCAGCTCACAGACAGGGAGGGGAAATCAGCCCCAGCATTTT. Encoded protein: CASSQTGRGNQPQHF. The chain has TRBV18 and TRBJ1-5; 7 nucleotides line up with TRBD1. The CDR3 contains 15 residues. From germline, CDR1 is KGHSH and CDR2 LQKENI. Trimming cost V 4 bases and J 4 bases; bases outside gene matches: 7.

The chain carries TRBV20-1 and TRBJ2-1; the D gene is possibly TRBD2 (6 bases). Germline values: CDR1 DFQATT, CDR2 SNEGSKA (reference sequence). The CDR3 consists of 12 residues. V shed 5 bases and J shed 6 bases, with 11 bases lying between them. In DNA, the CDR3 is TGCAGTGCTTCCGGGACTTTCAATGAGCAGTTCTTC. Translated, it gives CSASGTFNEQFF.

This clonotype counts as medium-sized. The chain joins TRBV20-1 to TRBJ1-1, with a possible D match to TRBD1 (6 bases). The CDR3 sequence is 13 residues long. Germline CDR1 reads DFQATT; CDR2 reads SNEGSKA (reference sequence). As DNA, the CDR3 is TGCAGCACTCGGGGGCCTACGAACACTGAAGCTTTCTTT. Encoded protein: CSTRGPTNTEAFF.

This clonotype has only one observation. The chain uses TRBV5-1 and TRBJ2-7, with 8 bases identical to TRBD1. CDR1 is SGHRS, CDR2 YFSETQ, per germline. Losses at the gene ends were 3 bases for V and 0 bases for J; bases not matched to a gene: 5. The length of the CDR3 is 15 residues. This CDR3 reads CASSWTGTSSYEQYF. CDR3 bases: TGCGCCAGCAGCTGGACAGGGACGAGCTCCTACGAGCAGTACTTC.

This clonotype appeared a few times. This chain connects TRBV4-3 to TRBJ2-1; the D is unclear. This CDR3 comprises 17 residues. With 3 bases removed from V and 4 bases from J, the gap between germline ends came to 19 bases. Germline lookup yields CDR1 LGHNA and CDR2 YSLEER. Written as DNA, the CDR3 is TGCGCCAGCAGCCATCGTACCGGGCCCCAAGCATACAATGAGCAGTTCTTC. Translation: CASSHRTGPQAYNEQFF.

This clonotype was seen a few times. The DNA of the CDR3 is TGCGCCAGCAGCTTGGACGGCATGGGTAACACTGAAGCTTTCTTT. Amino acids: CASSLDGMGNTEAFF. The V and J genes are TRBV5-1 and TRBJ1-1; D remains unclear. Deletions cut 0 bases from V and 2 bases from J, with 11 bases between. Germline values: CDR1 SGHRS, CDR2 YFSETQ. The CDR3 loop spans 15 amino acids.

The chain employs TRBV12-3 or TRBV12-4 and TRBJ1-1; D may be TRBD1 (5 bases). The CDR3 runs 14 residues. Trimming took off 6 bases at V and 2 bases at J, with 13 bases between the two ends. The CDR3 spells CASSSRAANTEAFF. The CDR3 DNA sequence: TGTGCCAGCAGCTCCAGGGCTGCCAACACTGAAGCTTTCTTT.

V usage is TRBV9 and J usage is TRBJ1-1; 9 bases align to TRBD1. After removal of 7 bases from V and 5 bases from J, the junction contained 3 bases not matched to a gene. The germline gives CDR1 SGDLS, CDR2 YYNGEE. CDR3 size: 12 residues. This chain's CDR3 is CASSGQGTEAFF. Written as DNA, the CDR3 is TGTGCCAGCTCTGGACAGGGGACTGAAGCTTTCTTT.

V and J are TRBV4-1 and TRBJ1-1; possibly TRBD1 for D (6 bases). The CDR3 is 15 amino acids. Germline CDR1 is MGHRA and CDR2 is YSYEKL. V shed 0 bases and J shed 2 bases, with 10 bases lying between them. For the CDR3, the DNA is TGCGCCAGCAGCCAAGAGGGGGCGCGAAACACTGAAGCTTTCTTT. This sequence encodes CASSQEGARNTEAFF.

CDR3 nucleotide sequence: TGTGCCAGCAGCCAAGTGAAGGCAGGAGCCTTGGGAGAGCAGTACTTC. Its protein product is CASSQVKAGALGEQYF. The V call is TRBV14, the J call TRBJ2-7; no clear D. Germline values: CDR1 SGHDN, CDR2 FVKESK. The CDR3 consists of 16 residues. V lost 1 base and J lost 7, with 20 bases in between.

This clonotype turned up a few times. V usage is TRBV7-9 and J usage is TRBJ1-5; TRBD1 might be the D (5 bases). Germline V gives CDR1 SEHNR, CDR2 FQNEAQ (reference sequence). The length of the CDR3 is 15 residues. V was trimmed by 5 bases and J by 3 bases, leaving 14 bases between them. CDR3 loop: CASSQGVGVNQPQHF. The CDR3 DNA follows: TGTGCCAGCAGCCAAGGGGTTGGGGTCAATCAGCCCCAGCATTTT.

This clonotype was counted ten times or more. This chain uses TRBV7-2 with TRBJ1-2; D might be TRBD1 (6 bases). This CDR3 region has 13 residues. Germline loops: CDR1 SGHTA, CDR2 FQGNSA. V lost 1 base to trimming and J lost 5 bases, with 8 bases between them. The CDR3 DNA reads TGTGCCAGCAGCTTAGAAGGGGGGTATGGCTACACCTTC. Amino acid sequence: CASSLEGGYGYTF.

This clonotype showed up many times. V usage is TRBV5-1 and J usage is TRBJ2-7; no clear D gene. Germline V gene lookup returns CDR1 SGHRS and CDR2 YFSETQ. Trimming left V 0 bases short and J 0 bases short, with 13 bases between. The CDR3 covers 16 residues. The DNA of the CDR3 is TGCGCCAGCAGCTTGGGGCCGCAAGGTATCTCCTACGAGCAGTACTTC. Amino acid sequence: CASSLGPQGISYEQYF.

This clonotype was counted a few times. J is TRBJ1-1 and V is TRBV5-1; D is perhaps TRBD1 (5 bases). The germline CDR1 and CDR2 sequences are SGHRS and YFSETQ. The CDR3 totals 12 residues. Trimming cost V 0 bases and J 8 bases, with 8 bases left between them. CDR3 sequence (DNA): TGCGCCAGCAGCTTGGACCGGACAGAAGCTTTCTTT. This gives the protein CASSLDRTEAFF.

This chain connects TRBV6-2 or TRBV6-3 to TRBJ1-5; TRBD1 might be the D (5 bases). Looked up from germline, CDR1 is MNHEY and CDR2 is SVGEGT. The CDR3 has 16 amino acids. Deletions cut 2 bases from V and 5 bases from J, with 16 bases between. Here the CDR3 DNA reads TGTGCCAGCAGTTACGAAGGCGTTATGGGGGATCAGCCCCAGCATTTT. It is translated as CASSYEGVMGDQPQHF.

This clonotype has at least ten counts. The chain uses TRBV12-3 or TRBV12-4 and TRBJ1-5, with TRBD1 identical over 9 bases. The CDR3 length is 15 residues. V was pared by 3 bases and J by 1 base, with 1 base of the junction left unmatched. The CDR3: CASSFGTGSNQPQHF. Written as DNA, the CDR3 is TGTGCCAGCAGTTTCGGGACAGGGAGCAATCAGCCCCAGCATTTT.

The CDR3 reads CASSLASGRLEQYF. Written as DNA, the CDR3 is TGTGCCAGCAGTTTAGCTAGCGGAAGGCTGGAGCAGTACTTC. This chain links TRBV27 with TRBJ2-7; 7 bases fit TRBD2. CDR1 and CDR2 from the germline V gene are MNHEY and SMNVEV (reference sequence). The CDR3 runs to 14 residues. J gave up 7 bases and V 2 bases, and 8 bases lay outside the gene matches.

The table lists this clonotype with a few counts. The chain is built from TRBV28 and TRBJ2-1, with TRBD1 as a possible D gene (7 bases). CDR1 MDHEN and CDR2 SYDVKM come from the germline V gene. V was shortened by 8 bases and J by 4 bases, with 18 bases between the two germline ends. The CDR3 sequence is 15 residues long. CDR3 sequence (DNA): TGTGCCAGCGTTTGGGGGCCAGGGGGGTACAATGAGCAGTTCTTC. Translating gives CASVWGPGGYNEQFF.